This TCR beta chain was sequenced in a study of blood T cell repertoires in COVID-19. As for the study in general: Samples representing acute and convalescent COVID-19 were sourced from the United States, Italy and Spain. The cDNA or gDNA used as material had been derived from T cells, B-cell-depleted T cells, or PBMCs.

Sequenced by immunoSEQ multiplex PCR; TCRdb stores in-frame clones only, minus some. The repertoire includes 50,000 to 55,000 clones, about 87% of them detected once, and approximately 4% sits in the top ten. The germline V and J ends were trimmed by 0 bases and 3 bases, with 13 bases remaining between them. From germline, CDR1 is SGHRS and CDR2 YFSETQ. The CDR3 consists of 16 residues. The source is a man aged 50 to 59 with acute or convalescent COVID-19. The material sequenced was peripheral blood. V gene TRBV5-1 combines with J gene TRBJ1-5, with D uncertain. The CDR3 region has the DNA TGCGCCAGCAGCTTGGATGGGCCTCCAACCAATCAGCCCCAGCATTTT. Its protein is CASSLDGPPTNQPQHF.